One and the same sample provided the 5 T cell receptor beta chains below, sequenced in a study of graft-versus-host responses after intestinal transplantation. The antigens of these receptors remain unknown. Data came from immunoSEQ multiplex PCR; TCRdb stores just in-frame clones and leaves some out. The sample shows about 94,000 clones, more than 85% of them seen only once. The material was unstimulated CD8+ T cells sorted from spleen or lymph node cells, obtained before intestinal transplant. Every receptor here comes from a human donor who received an intestinal transplant.

This chain connects TRBV5-1 to TRBJ1-2; TRBD1 aligns across 9 bases. Trimming at V came to 4 bases and at J to 6 bases, leaving 10 bases not matched to a gene. Germline lookup yields CDR1 SGHRS and CDR2 YFSETQ. The CDR3 has 15 residues. CDR3 in amino acids: CASSTEGQGVDGYTF. The CDR3 DNA is TGCGCCAGCAGCACCGAGGGACAGGGAGTTGATGGCTACACCTTC.

This clone was counted a single time. The CDR3 is CASSPAVGGAGQNTEAFF. The CDR3 coding sequence is TGTGCCAGCAGCCCCGCCGTAGGGGGCGCCGGACAGAACACTGAAGCTTTCTTT. V gene TRBV7-9 combines with J gene TRBJ1-1; 7 nucleotides line up with TRBD1. This CDR3 is 18 amino acids long. V was clipped by 5 bases and J by 1 base; unmatched bases: 16. Looked up from germline, CDR1 is SEHNR and CDR2 is FQNEAQ (reference sequence). Together with reference TRBV7-9 and TRBJ1-1, the CDR3 gives the full variable domain: DTGVSQNPRHKITKRGQNVTFRCDPISEHNRLYWYRQTLGQGPEFLTYFQNEAQLEKSRLLSDRFSAERPKGSFSTLEIQRTEQGDSAMYLCASSPAVGGAGQNTEAFFGQGTRLTVV.

This rearrangement joins TRBV10-3 to TRBJ2-3, with D possibly matching TRBD2 (6 bases). Germline loops: CDR1 ENHRY, CDR2 SYGVKD. CDR3 size: 15 residues. Trimming took off 7 bases at V and 2 bases at J, with 16 bases between the two ends. CDR3 nucleotide sequence: TGTGCCATCACCGAGTGGGACTTCCACACAGATACGCAGTATTTT. It codes for CAITEWDFHTDTQYF.

The chain carries TRBV6-5 and TRBJ1-1; D is undetermined. Deletions cut 7 bases from V and 4 bases from J, with 13 bases between. From germline, CDR1 is MNHEY and CDR2 SVGAGI. CDR3 size: 13 residues. In DNA form, the CDR3 reads TGTGCCAGCACCTCAAGCCCCCTCACTGAAGCTTTCTTT. Amino acid sequence: CASTSSPLTEAFF.

The rearrangement links TRBV19 to TRBJ1-5; maybe TRBD1 (6 bases). CDR1 is LNHDA, CDR2 SQIVND, per germline (reference sequence). There are 14 residues in the CDR3. Deletions cut 8 bases from V and 4 bases from J, with 15 bases between. CDR3: CASEGRGYNQPQHF. CDR3 DNA: TGTGCCAGTGAGGGCAGGGGATATAATCAGCCCCAGCATTTT.